The rows below give T cell receptor beta chains drawn from one sample of a study of radiation and T cells in renal cell carcinoma. Only in-frame clones appear in the TCRdb table, and some are missing; sequencing was by immunoSEQ multiplex PCR. The sample holds about 130,000 clones, roughly 90% seen once. The sequences come from blood, collected from a patient whose treatment included radiotherapy and nephrectomy. The receptor set was obtained from a woman aged 50 to 65 with renal cell carcinoma. Both conserved end residues are part of each CDR3. Each record gives: clone size, J gene, V gene, D gene, CDR3 protein, CDR3 DNA. A D gene is named only where the DNA matches it firmly. Some rows mark clone size as missing; the rest say once, few, many or name a class of expanded clone.

>-|TRBJ1-2|TRBV6-1|TRBD1
CASSPRGTDYGYTF
TGTGCCAGCAGCCCCCGAGGGACAGACTATGGCTACACCTTC
>-|TRBJ1-5|TRBV6-6|-
CAISERQSDQPQHF
TGTGCCATCAGTGAGCGACAGTCAGATCAGCCCCAGCATTTT
>-|TRBJ2-7|TRBV19|TRBD1
CASSALQGYEQYF
TGTGCCAGTAGTGCTTTACAGGGGTACGAGCAGTACTTC
>-|TRBJ2-5|TRBV6-1|-
CASSDEGGGTQYF
TGTGCCAGCAGTGACGAGGGGGGTGGGACCCAGTACTTC
>-|TRBJ2-5|TRBV5-1|-
CASTLLVQGTETQYF
TGCGCCAGCACCCTGCTAGTACAGGGTACAGAGACCCAGTACTTC
>-|TRBJ1-2|TRBV25-1|-
CASSESGWGNYGYTF
TGTGCCAGCAGTGAAAGTGGTTGGGGTAACTATGGCTACACCTTC
>-|TRBJ2-1|TRBV13|-
CASSADGNEQFF
TGTGCCAGCAGCGCGGACGGCAATGAGCAGTTCTTC
>-|TRBJ1-1|TRBV15|-
CATSRDRWPPEAFF
TGTGCCACCAGCAGAGATAGGTGGCCACCTGAAGCTTTCTTT
>-|TRBJ2-7|TRBV6-4|TRBD1
CASNDGTGATAYEQYF
TGTGCCAGCAATGACGGGACAGGGGCCACCGCCTACGAGCAGTACTTC
>-|TRBJ2-5|TRBV9|TRBD2
CASSGSGGLQETQYF
TGTGCCAGCAGCGGTAGCGGGGGACTCCAAGAGACCCAGTACTTC
>-|TRBJ2-1|TRBV7-9|TRBD1
CASSRDRYNEQFF
TGTGCCAGCAGCCGGGACAGATACAATGAGCAGTTCTTC
>-|TRBJ1-1|TRBV10-3|TRBD1
CAISEGQAEAFF
TGTGCCATCAGTGAAGGACAGGCTGAAGCTTTCTTT
>-|TRBJ2-3|TRBV2|TRBD1
CASSAGTGFADTQYF
TGTGCCAGCAGTGCCGGGACAGGGTTTGCAGATACGCAGTATTTT
>-|TRBJ1-4|TRBV7-9|TRBD1
CAAGDRHNEKLFF
TGTGCCGCAGGGGACAGACATAATGAAAAACTGTTTTTT
>-|TRBJ1-2|TRBV6-5|TRBD1
CASSTRTGLIAGYTF
TGTGCCAGCAGCACTAGGACAGGGCTTATCGCTGGCTACACCTTC
>-|TRBJ1-1|TRBV5-1|-
CASSEFVQGNTEAFF
TGCGCCAGCAGCGAGTTTGTGCAGGGGAACACTGAAGCTTTCTTT
>-|TRBJ1-2|TRBV7-3|TRBD1
CASSSTDRVGYGYTF
TGTGCCAGCAGCTCGACGGACAGGGTGGGATATGGCTACACCTTC
>-|TRBJ2-2|TRBV5-6|TRBD1
CASSPGTGSDTGELFF
TGTGCCAGCAGCCCCGGGACAGGGAGTGACACCGGGGAGCTGTTTTTT
>-|TRBJ1-5|TRBV2|-
CASSRDSNQPQHF
TGTGCCAGCAGTCGGGATAGCAATCAGCCCCAGCATTTT
>-|TRBJ2-7|TRBV18|-
CASSPPVRDAYEQYF
TGTGCCAGCTCACCACCGGTCAGGGACGCCTACGAGCAGTACTTC
>-|TRBJ1-3|TRBV6-1|-
CASTEDWRGGNTIYF
TGTGCCAGCACTGAGGACTGGAGGGGAGGAAACACCATATATTTT
>-|TRBJ2-5|TRBV4-1|TRBD2
CASSKGLAGGRVGETQYF
TGCGCCAGCAGCAAGGGACTAGCGGGGGGGCGGGTAGGAGAGACCCAGTACTTC
>-|TRBJ1-2|TRBV2|-
CASSEETPYGYTF
TGTGCCAGCAGTGAAGAGACCCCGTATGGCTACACCTTC
>-|TRBJ1-2|TRBV30|-
CAWSALMLVAYTF
TGTGCCTGGAGCGCTCTTATGTTGGTCGCCTACACCTTC
>-|TRBJ1-5|TRBV19|-
CASTETVYSNQPQHF
TGTGCCAGTACCGAGACAGTTTATAGCAATCAGCCCCAGCATTTT
>-|TRBJ2-5|TRBV7-8|-
CASSLSRETQYF
TGTGCCAGCAGCTTATCCCGGGAGACCCAGTACTTC
>few|TRBJ2-3|TRBV5-1|-
CASRRELGDTQYF
TGCGCCAGCAGAAGGGAACTTGGAGATACGCAGTATTTT
>-|TRBJ1-4|TRBV19|-
CASRVTGATNEKLFF
TGTGCCAGTAGAGTAACAGGCGCAACTAATGAAAAACTGTTTTTT
>-|TRBJ2-5|TRBV29-1|-
CSCQWLAAETQYF
TGCAGCTGCCAATGGTTGGCGGCGGAGACCCAGTACTTC
>-|TRBJ2-1|TRBV5-1|-
CASSLDRGGAGINEQFF
TGCGCCAGCAGCTTGGACCGCGGCGGGGCAGGAATCAATGAGCAGTTCTTC
>-|TRBJ1-2|TRBV30|-
CAWSVLAGVHGYTF
TGTGCCTGGAGTGTACTAGCCGGGGTACATGGCTACACCTTC
>-|TRBJ2-5|TRBV5-4|TRBD2
CASSLGASGETQYF
TGTGCCAGCAGCTTGGGTGCTAGCGGGGAGACCCAGTACTTC
>once|TRBJ1-5|TRBV30|-
CAWSVGGGWNQPQHF
TGTGCCTGGAGTGTAGGCGGCGGTTGGAATCAGCCCCAGCATTTT
>-|TRBJ2-1|TRBV5-4|-
CASTKDTSSYNEQFF
TGTGCCAGCACCAAGGACACCAGCTCCTACAATGAGCAGTTCTTC
>-|TRBJ1-1|TRBV18|-
CASSPEQLNTEAFF
TGTGCCAGCTCACCAGAACAGCTGAACACTGAAGCTTTCTTT
>-|TRBJ2-7|TRBV25-1|TRBD1
CASSEFNLKGADEQYF
TGTGCCAGCAGTGAATTTAATCTGAAGGGGGCCGACGAGCAGTACTTC
>-|TRBJ2-5|TRBV29-1|-
CSVEGRILMETQYF
TGCAGCGTTGAAGGACGGATTCTCATGGAGACCCAGTACTTC
>-|TRBJ2-3|TRBV6-5|-
CASTEQGFRTDTQYF
TGTGCCAGCACCGAGCAGGGCTTTCGGACAGATACGCAGTATTTT
>-|TRBJ2-3|TRBV2|TRBD1
CASKRTTGGADTQYF
TGTGCCAGCAAAAGGACGACAGGGGGCGCGGATACGCAGTATTTT
>-|TRBJ2-1|TRBV6-6|-
CASSYGGGRIHEQFF
TGTGCCAGCAGTTATGGTGGGGGGCGCATACATGAGCAGTTCTTC
>-|TRBJ2-3|TRBV19|TRBD1
CASGQGSDTDTQYF
TGTGCCAGTGGACAGGGTAGTGACACAGATACGCAGTATTTT
>-|TRBJ1-2|TRBV15|-
CATSRDPPGPSYGYTF
TGTGCCACCAGCAGAGATCCCCCCGGACCATCCTATGGCTACACCTTC
>-|TRBJ2-2|TRBV6-5|-
CASRDSHTGELFF
TGTGCCAGCAGGGACAGCCACACCGGGGAGCTGTTTTTT
>-|TRBJ1-2|TRBV4-1|TRBD1
CASSPGTGGLYGYTF
TGCGCCAGCAGCCCAGGGACAGGGGGCCTCTATGGCTACACCTTC
>-|TRBJ1-3|TRBV18|-
CASSPTMQGSGNTIYF
TGTGCCAGCTCACCCACCATGCAAGGCTCTGGAAACACCATATATTTT
>-|TRBJ1-2|TRBV25-1|TRBD1
CASSEYRQGYGYTF
TGTGCCAGCAGTGAATACCGACAGGGGTATGGCTACACCTTC
>once|TRBJ2-7|TRBV6-5|-
CASSYSDSSYEQYF
TGTGCCAGCAGTTACAGTGACAGCTCCTACGAGCAGTACTTC
>-|TRBJ1-2|TRBV5-1|-
CASSSKGRRPYGYTF
TGCGCCAGCAGCTCCAAAGGACGGAGACCCTATGGCTACACCTTC
>few|TRBJ1-2|TRBV19|-
CASSLFGTETYGYTF
TGTGCCAGTAGTCTGTTCGGGACGGAAACGTATGGCTACACCTTC
>-|TRBJ1-1|TRBV10-1|-
CASSDSERGPGAFF
TGCGCCAGCAGTGATAGTGAGAGGGGCCCGGGCGCTTTCTTT
>-|TRBJ1-1|TRBV19|TRBD1
CASSMLAGGSTEAFF
TGTGCCAGTAGTATGTTGGCAGGGGGCTCTACTGAAGCTTTCTTT
>-|TRBJ2-3|TRBV6-5|-
CASRDLTFTDTQYF
TGTGCCAGCAGGGACCTCACCTTTACAGATACGCAGTATTTT
>-|TRBJ2-7|TRBV6-5|-
CASSYPSGGRGEQYF
TGTGCCAGCAGTTATCCCTCGGGGGGCCGGGGCGAGCAGTACTTC
>-|TRBJ1-2|TRBV9|-
CASSRSENYGYTF
TGTGCCAGCAGTCGTTCGGAGAACTATGGCTACACCTTC
>-|TRBJ1-1|TRBV30|-
CAQSTGGGNTEAFF
TGTGCCCAATCGACAGGTGGAGGGAACACTGAAGCTTTCTTT